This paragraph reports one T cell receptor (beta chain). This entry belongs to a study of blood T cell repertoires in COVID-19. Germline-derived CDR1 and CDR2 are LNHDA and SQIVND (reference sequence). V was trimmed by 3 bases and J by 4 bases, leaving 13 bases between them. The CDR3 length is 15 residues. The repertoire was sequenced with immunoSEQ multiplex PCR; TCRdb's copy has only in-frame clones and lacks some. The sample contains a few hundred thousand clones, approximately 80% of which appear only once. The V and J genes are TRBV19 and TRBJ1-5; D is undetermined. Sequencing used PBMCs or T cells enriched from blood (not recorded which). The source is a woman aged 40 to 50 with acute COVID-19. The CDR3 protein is CASSMMWEGNQPQHF. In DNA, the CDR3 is TGTGCCAGTAGTATGATGTGGGAGGGAAATCAGCCCCAGCATTTT.